Listed below are T cell receptor beta chains from one sample, sequenced in a study of OX40 agonist ivuxolimab in advanced cancers. The repertoire was sequenced with immunoSEQ multiplex PCR; TCRdb's copy has only in-frame clones and lacks some. This table has 25,000 to 30,000 clones, just over 85% appearing once. Sequencing was performed on CD4+ or CD8+ T cells sorted from blood, taken in a trial of the OX40 agonist ivuxolimab. The receptors derive from an adult with an advanced solid tumor such as melanoma, head and neck, liver or kidney cancer. CDR3s include the opening cysteine and the closing phenylalanine or tryptophan. Each record gives: clone size, J gene, V gene, D gene, CDR3 protein, CDR3 DNA. A D gene is named only where the DNA matches it firmly. A clone size is listed for some rows: how often the clone was seen (once, few, many), or a class if it is expanded.

abundance: .; j_gene: TRBJ1-2; v_gene: TRBV7-6; d_gene: .; CDR3aa: CASSVRANYGYTF; CDR3nt: TGTGCCAGCAGCGTTAGAGCCAACTATGGCTACACCTTC
abundance: .; j_gene: TRBJ2-7; v_gene: TRBV4-3; d_gene: .; CDR3aa: CASSQSTSYEQYF; CDR3nt: TGCGCCAGCAGCCAGTCCACTAGCTACGAGCAGTACTTC
abundance: .; j_gene: TRBJ2-2; v_gene: TRBV7-8; d_gene: TRBD2; CDR3aa: CASSLFSRIAGGRSGELFF; CDR3nt: TGTGCCAGCAGCTTATTTTCAAGGATAGCGGGGGGGCGGAGCGGGGAGCTGTTTTTT
abundance: .; j_gene: TRBJ2-7; v_gene: TRBV29-1; d_gene: TRBD2; CDR3aa: CSVGGTSEGYEQYF; CDR3nt: TGCAGCGTTGGGGGGACTAGCGAAGGTTACGAGCAGTACTTC
abundance: .; j_gene: TRBJ1-4; v_gene: TRBV30; d_gene: TRBD1; CDR3aa: CAWSPGTGYNEKLFF; CDR3nt: TGTGCCTGGAGCCCCGGGACAGGCTATAATGAAAAACTGTTTTTT
abundance: once; j_gene: TRBJ2-1; v_gene: TRBV21-1; d_gene: .; CDR3aa: CASSKEVKRGANNEQFF; CDR3nt: TGTGCCAGCAGCAAAGAAGTTAAGCGGGGGGCCAACAATGAGCAGTTCTTC
abundance: .; j_gene: TRBJ2-3; v_gene: TRBV9; d_gene: TRBD2; CDR3aa: CASSVSSGGALDTQYF; CDR3nt: TGTGCCAGCAGCGTTTCTAGCGGGGGGGCCTTAGATACGCAGTATTTT
abundance: .; j_gene: TRBJ2-1; v_gene: TRBV13; d_gene: TRBD2; CDR3aa: CASSLGLADNEQFF; CDR3nt: TGTGCCAGCAGCTTAGGACTAGCGGACAATGAGCAGTTCTTC
abundance: .; j_gene: TRBJ2-3; v_gene: TRBV6-6; d_gene: .; CDR3aa: CASSWLYTDTQYF; CDR3nt: TGTGCCAGCAGTTGGCTTTACACAGATACGCAGTATTTT
abundance: .; j_gene: TRBJ2-1; v_gene: TRBV7-8; d_gene: .; CDR3aa: CASSLASWERFF; CDR3nt: TGTGCCAGCAGCTTAGCGTCGTGGGAAAGATTCTTC
abundance: .; j_gene: TRBJ2-7; v_gene: TRBV14; d_gene: .; CDR3aa: CASSQDRGPNYEQYF; CDR3nt: TGTGCCAGCAGCCAAGATCGGGGACCAAACTACGAGCAGTACTTC
abundance: .; j_gene: TRBJ1-1; v_gene: TRBV5-4; d_gene: .; CDR3aa: CASSPSLGSEAFF; CDR3nt: TGTGCCAGCAGCCCCTCGTTGGGTTCTGAAGCTTTCTTT
abundance: .; j_gene: TRBJ2-7; v_gene: TRBV27; d_gene: TRBD2; CDR3aa: CASSGLAGYEQYF; CDR3nt: TGTGCCAGCAGTGGACTAGCGGGATACGAGCAGTACTTC
abundance: once; j_gene: TRBJ1-1; v_gene: TRBV15; d_gene: .; CDR3aa: CATTSPPNTEAFF; CDR3nt: TGTGCCACCACGTCTCCCCCGAACACTGAAGCTTTCTTT
abundance: .; j_gene: TRBJ2-2; v_gene: TRBV7-9; d_gene: .; CDR3aa: CASSYKGAGELFF; CDR3nt: TGTGCCAGCAGTTACAAGGGGGCCGGGGAGCTGTTTTTT
abundance: .; j_gene: TRBJ2-3; v_gene: TRBV7-2; d_gene: .; CDR3aa: CASSFPLRSGSSSTDTQYF; CDR3nt: TGTGCCAGCAGCTTTCCCCTTCGCAGCGGGTCTTCTAGCACAGATACGCAGTATTTT
abundance: .; j_gene: TRBJ2-3; v_gene: TRBV4-1; d_gene: .; CDR3aa: CASSQKQGTTTDTQYF; CDR3nt: TGCGCCAGCAGCCAAAAACAGGGCACCACCACAGATACGCAGTATTTT
abundance: few; j_gene: TRBJ2-2; v_gene: TRBV11-2; d_gene: TRBD2; CDR3aa: CASSLLVREVGGELFF; CDR3nt: TGTGCCAGCAGCTTACTGGTGCGGGAGGTTGGCGGGGAGCTGTTTTTT
abundance: .; j_gene: TRBJ1-3; v_gene: TRBV4-3; d_gene: TRBD1; CDR3aa: CASSQDWTGSGNTIYF; CDR3nt: TGCGCCAGCAGCCAAGATTGGACAGGGTCAGGAAACACCATATATTTT
abundance: .; j_gene: TRBJ1-2; v_gene: TRBV7-9; d_gene: .; CDR3aa: CASSLGLEGGYTF; CDR3nt: TGTGCCAGCAGCTTAGGATTGGAGGGGGGCTACACCTTC
abundance: .; j_gene: TRBJ2-7; v_gene: TRBV5-1; d_gene: TRBD1; CDR3aa: CASSSRQGLAEQYF; CDR3nt: TGCGCCAGCAGCAGCCGACAGGGTCTGGCCGAGCAGTACTTC
abundance: .; j_gene: TRBJ2-3; v_gene: TRBV27; d_gene: .; CDR3aa: CASSLSQVDTQYF; CDR3nt: TGTGCCAGCAGTTTATCGCAGGTAGATACGCAGTATTTT
abundance: .; j_gene: TRBJ2-1; v_gene: TRBV27; d_gene: TRBD2; CDR3aa: CASRASGRSKDNEQFF; CDR3nt: TGTGCCAGCAGGGCTAGCGGGAGGTCGAAAGACAATGAGCAGTTCTTC
abundance: .; j_gene: TRBJ1-1; v_gene: TRBV6-4; d_gene: TRBD1; CDR3aa: CASRTTGYDTEAFF; CDR3nt: TGTGCCAGCAGGACGACAGGGTATGACACTGAAGCTTTCTTT
abundance: .; j_gene: TRBJ1-1; v_gene: TRBV5-5; d_gene: .; CDR3aa: CASSWGATFMNTEAFF; CDR3nt: TGTGCCAGCAGCTGGGGGGCTACCTTCATGAACACTGAAGCTTTCTTT
abundance: .; j_gene: TRBJ1-4; v_gene: TRBV7-9; d_gene: .; CDR3aa: CASSPRDGLEKLFF; CDR3nt: TGTGCCAGCAGCCCTAGGGACGGTTTGGAAAAACTGTTTTTT
abundance: .; j_gene: TRBJ1-1; v_gene: TRBV30; d_gene: TRBD1; CDR3aa: CAWSVDREGLEAFF; CDR3nt: TGTGCCTGGAGTGTTGACAGGGAAGGCCTTGAAGCTTTCTTT
abundance: .; j_gene: TRBJ1-6; v_gene: TRBV5-1; d_gene: TRBD1; CDR3aa: CASSLTGDYNSPLHF; CDR3nt: TGCGCCAGCAGCTTAACAGGGGACTATAATTCACCCCTCCACTTT
abundance: .; j_gene: TRBJ2-7; v_gene: TRBV27; d_gene: .; CDR3aa: CASSPPGGRSEQYF; CDR3nt: TGTGCCAGCAGTCCCCCCGGGGGTAGGTCCGAGCAGTACTTC
abundance: .; j_gene: TRBJ2-3; v_gene: TRBV5-6; d_gene: .; CDR3aa: CASSLFAGSTTDTQYF; CDR3nt: TGTGCCAGCAGCTTGTTTGCGGGTTCAACCACAGATACGCAGTATTTT
abundance: .; j_gene: TRBJ1-3; v_gene: TRBV11-2; d_gene: .; CDR3aa: CASSLVTVGAGNTIYF; CDR3nt: TGTGCCAGCAGCCTCGTAACTGTGGGGGCGGGAAACACCATATATTTT
abundance: .; j_gene: TRBJ2-7; v_gene: TRBV9; d_gene: .; CDR3aa: CASSPGGTDYEQYF; CDR3nt: TGTGCCAGCAGCCCGGGGGGGACAGACTACGAGCAGTACTTC
abundance: .; j_gene: TRBJ1-2; v_gene: TRBV15; d_gene: TRBD1; CDR3aa: CATRTGGTNYGYTF; CDR3nt: TGTGCCACCAGGACAGGGGGGACTAACTATGGCTACACCTTC
abundance: .; j_gene: TRBJ1-1; v_gene: TRBV27; d_gene: .; CDR3aa: CASSLPPGLATEAFF; CDR3nt: TGTGCCAGCAGTTTACCTCCGGGCCTGGCCACTGAAGCTTTCTTT
abundance: .; j_gene: TRBJ2-1; v_gene: TRBV18; d_gene: .; CDR3aa: CASSPSQTRGSFLNEQFF; CDR3nt: TGTGCCAGCTCACCCTCGCAAACACGGGGGTCCTTTTTGAATGAGCAGTTCTTC
abundance: .; j_gene: TRBJ1-1; v_gene: TRBV5-6; d_gene: .; CDR3aa: CASSILAGFAEAFF; CDR3nt: TGTGCCAGCAGCATCCTTGCGGGGTTCGCTGAAGCTTTCTTT
abundance: .; j_gene: TRBJ1-3; v_gene: TRBV9; d_gene: .; CDR3aa: CASSVGGAGNTIYF; CDR3nt: TGTGCCAGCAGCGTCGGTGGGGCTGGAAACACCATATATTTT
abundance: .; j_gene: TRBJ1-2; v_gene: TRBV4-3; d_gene: .; CDR3aa: CASSQDSSALNNYGYTF; CDR3nt: TGCGCCAGCAGCCAAGATTCCTCGGCGCTGAATAACTATGGCTACACCTTC
abundance: .; j_gene: TRBJ2-1; v_gene: TRBV6-5; d_gene: .; CDR3aa: CASTQYTNEQFF; CDR3nt: TGTGCCAGCACCCAATACACCAATGAGCAGTTCTTC
abundance: .; j_gene: TRBJ1-2; v_gene: TRBV5-3; d_gene: TRBD1; CDR3aa: CARSTPGQGAIYGYTF; CDR3nt: TGTGCCAGAAGCACACCTGGGCAGGGGGCGATCTATGGCTACACCTTC
abundance: .; j_gene: TRBJ2-1; v_gene: TRBV19; d_gene: .; CDR3aa: CASSTTVGSNNEQFF; CDR3nt: TGTGCCAGTAGCACCACCGTCGGGTCGAACAATGAGCAGTTCTTC
abundance: once; j_gene: TRBJ1-1; v_gene: TRBV27; d_gene: .; CDR3aa: CASSRGGNTEAFF; CDR3nt: TGTGCCAGCAGTCGAGGGGGGAACACTGAAGCTTTCTTT
abundance: few; j_gene: TRBJ2-1; v_gene: TRBV5-1; d_gene: .; CDR3aa: CASRGNEQFF; CDR3nt: TGCGCCAGCAGGGGGAATGAGCAGTTCTTC
abundance: .; j_gene: TRBJ2-1; v_gene: TRBV13; d_gene: .; CDR3aa: CASSLEGNEQFF; CDR3nt: TGTGCCAGCAGCTTAGAAGGGAATGAGCAGTTCTTC